The present T cell receptor (beta chain) was sequenced within a study of shared clonotypes between healthy human individuals. The ends were cut back, 4 bases at V and 5 bases at J, with 6 bases in the middle. The CDR3 extends over 12 amino acids. Per the germline V gene, CDR1 is MGHRA and CDR2 is YSYEKL. As processed by the authors: Quality scores were absent from the junction-only immunoSEQ sequences, so filtering differed. Profiling relied on immunoSEQ multiplex PCR, and the TCRdb table lists in-frame clones only, not all of them. The DNA gave D and trimming, while V, J and clone size come from that table. The sample yields roughly 650,000 clones, about 95% seen once. About this clone: The antigen remains undetermined.

Study-level results: In the sorted subsets, rarefaction showed sequencing was incomplete despite large depth.

CD45RO negativity and positive selection for CCR7 defined naive CD8 cells, a population that excluded terminally differentiated effector memory CD45RA+ cells. Material for sequencing was naive CD8+ T cells sorted from blood. The rearrangement links TRBV4-1 to TRBJ2-1; D gene ambiguous. The receptor was isolated from a woman aged 25 to 45 in good health. CDR3 region: CASSLRDNEQFF. CDR3 DNA sequence: TGCGCCAGCAGCCTCCGGGACAATGAGCAGTTCTTC.